Following are 24 T cell receptor beta chains from one sample sequenced in a study of T cell repertoires in cytomegalovirus infection. TCRdb re-called the reads with MiXCR, one entry per CDR3 protein. The sample contains over 85,000 distinct CDR3 sequences, about 17% of which appear only once. Sequencing input: PBMCs. Every receptor here comes from a human donor in good health (CMV status not recorded). Some clones in this sample may be carry-over from other donors' samples.

This clonotype was counted only a few times. The J gene is TRBJ2-5, the V gene TRBV6-1; 9 bases match TRBD2. The CDR3 covers 17 residues. Germline V gene sequence: CDR1 MNHNS, CDR2 SASEGT. V shed 5 bases, J shed 5 bases, and the junction held 15 bases outside the gene matches. The CDR3 reads CASSLSHLAGAGETQYF. In DNA, the CDR3 is TGTGCCAGCAGTCTGTCCCATTTAGCGGGGGCCGGGGAGACCCAGTACTTC.

J is TRBJ1-3 and V is TRBV29-1, with 7 bases lining up with TRBD1. J lost 4 bases, V lost 7 bases, and 7 bases had no gene match. Germline V gene lookup returns CDR1 SQVTM and CDR2 ANQGSEA. The CDR3 totals 13 residues. DNA of the CDR3: TGCAGCGCCTCAGGGACAGTCGGAAACACCATATATTTT. Its translation is CSASGTVGNTIYF.

The chain is built from TRBV14 and TRBJ2-5; no definite D call. The ends were cut back, 1 base at V and 5 bases at J, with 2 bases in the middle. This CDR3 has 11 amino acids. CDR1 is SGHDN and CDR2 is FVKESK in the germline V gene. The CDR3 spells CASSQAETQYF. CDR3 in DNA: TGTGCCAGCAGCCAAGCGGAGACCCAGTACTTC.

The sample holds a few counts of this clonotype. The V and J genes are TRBV14 and TRBJ2-2, with D unclear. The length of the CDR3 is 18 residues. Trimming shortened V by 6 bases and J by 9 bases, and 29 bases separated the two germline ends. Germline lookup yields CDR1 SGHDN and CDR2 FVKESK. In nucleotides, the CDR3 is TGTGCCAGCAGTCCCGATTATTCGCAGCCCGAACACCGTCGGGAGCTGTTTTTT. Translation: CASSPDYSQPEHRRELFF.

J is TRBJ2-1 and V is TRBV29-1, with D perhaps TRBD1 (7 bases). Germline assignment: CDR1 SQVTM and CDR2 ANQGSEA. This CDR3 is 14 amino acids long. V was trimmed by 6 bases and J by 3 bases, leaving 15 bases between them. The CDR3 nucleotides read TGCAGCGTGGACCAGGGGGGTGTCTACAATGAGCAGTTCTTC. Encoded protein: CSVDQGGVYNEQFF.

Ten or more counts support this clonotype. The gene calls are TRBV14 and TRBJ1-1; D is uncertain. Between the trimmed V and J ends, which lost 4 bases and 5 bases, there was a span of 8 bases. Germline V gene lookup returns CDR1 SGHDN and CDR2 FVKESK. CDR3 length equals 12 residues. CDR3: CASSRYGTEAFF. Written as DNA, the CDR3 is TGTGCCAGCAGCCGATACGGTACTGAAGCTTTCTTT.

Ten or more counts support this clonotype. The rearrangement links TRBV5-1 to TRBJ2-7, with 13 bases fitting TRBD2. This CDR3 is 18 amino acids long. Germline V gene sequence: CDR1 SGHRS, CDR2 YFSETQ. Trimming removed 2 bases from V and 0 bases from J; junction bases left unmatched: 8. The chain's CDR3 is CASSLLGLAGLYSYEQYF. CDR3 DNA sequence: TGCGCCAGCAGCTTATTGGGACTAGCGGGGCTGTACTCCTACGAGCAGTACTTC.

The rearrangement links TRBV7-9 to TRBJ1-1; 7 bases agree with TRBD1. The CDR3 contains 14 residues. With 2 bases clipped from V and 5 bases from J, the junction kept 5 bases outside the gene matches. Germline V gene data show CDR1 as SEHNR and CDR2 as FQNEAQ (reference sequence). CDR3 in DNA: TGTGCCAGCAGCTTACGACAGGGTCAAACTGAAGCTTTCTTT. Translated, it gives CASSLRQGQTEAFF.

This clonotype has ten or more counts. This rearrangement joins TRBV25-1 to TRBJ2-2, with 8 bases aligning to TRBD1. Germline V lookup: CDR1 MGHDK, CDR2 SYGVNS. The CDR3 loop spans 14 amino acids. Germline trimming cut 6 bases from V and 3 bases from J; bases unmatched to any gene: 3. CDR3 coding DNA: TGTGCCAGCAGACAGGGGGGAGACACCGGGGAGCTGTTTTTT. As protein: CASRQGGDTGELFF. Using reference TRBV25-1 and TRBJ2-2 for the parts outside the CDR3, the full variable domain is EADIYQTPRYLVIGTGKKITLECSQTMGHDKMYWYQQDPGMELHLIHYSYGVNSTEKGDLSSESTVSRIRTEHFPLTLESARPSHTSQYLCASRQGGDTGELFFGEGSRLTVL.

CDR3 nucleotide sequence: TGCAGTGCCCAAGCGGGGGGAGAGACCCAGTACTTC. It specifies CSAQAGGETQYF. This chain connects TRBV20-1 to TRBJ2-5; 9 bases are shared with TRBD2. The CDR3 runs to 12 residues. The trim removed 6 bases at V and 4 bases at J, leaving 3 bases unmatched. Germline-derived CDR1 and CDR2 are DFQATT and SNEGSKA (reference sequence).

This clonotype was picked up many times. The chain joins TRBV7-2 to TRBJ2-2; 8 bases map to TRBD2. This CDR3 has 18 residues. Unmatched junction bases numbered 13, after V lost 4 bases and J lost 3 bases. CDR1 is SGHTA and CDR2 is FQGNSA in the germline V gene. The CDR3 DNA follows: TGTGCCAGCAGCTCGGAGGGGGGCGGGGGGTCCTACACCGGGGAGCTGTTTTTT. It codes for CASSSEGGGGSYTGELFF.

The table lists this clonotype with many counts. The chain combines TRBV7-2 with TRBJ1-1; D is undetermined. CDR3 length: 14 amino acids. Germline V lookup: CDR1 SGHTA, CDR2 FQGNSA. V was pared by 5 bases and J by 1 base, with 11 bases between. The CDR3 DNA follows: TGTGCCAGCAGCCAAGGATGGGGGAACACTGAAGCTTTCTTT. Amino acid sequence: CASSQGWGNTEAFF.

This clonotype was seen a handful of times. The genes are TRBV29-1 and TRBJ1-1; D is uncertain. Trimming took off 5 bases at V and 4 bases at J, with 17 bases between the two ends. Per the germline V gene, CDR1 is SQVTM and CDR2 is ANQGSEA. The CDR3 has 14 residues. This CDR3 reads CSVRRRLGVTEAFF. CDR3 coding DNA: TGCAGCGTTCGCCGCCGACTTGGGGTCACTGAAGCTTTCTTT.

This sequence joins TRBV12-3 or TRBV12-4 and TRBJ2-1; D not certain. Trimming left V 6 bases short and J 4 bases short, with 16 bases between. This CDR3 is 15 amino acids long. CDR3 nucleotide sequence: TGTGCCAGCAGCCTCGGGCACACACCATACAATGAGCAGTTCTTC. Translating it yields CASSLGHTPYNEQFF.

DNA of the CDR3: TGTGCTAGTGGTTTGGCCCACGGTACAGCGAACACCGGGGAGCTGTTTTTT. Its protein is CASGLAHGTANTGELFF. The genes are TRBV12-5 and TRBJ2-2; D uncertain. The CDR3 totals 17 residues. V lost 1 base to trimming and J lost 0 bases, with 12 bases between them. Germline V gives CDR1 LGHNT, CDR2 FRNRAP.

This clonotype has a count of ten or more. This chain uses TRBV7-2 with TRBJ2-2, with 11 bases that match TRBD2. Germline CDR1 reads SGHTA; CDR2 reads FQGNSA. The CDR3 runs 16 residues. Trimming cost V 4 bases and J 3 bases; bases outside gene matches: 4. CDR3 sequence: CASSSGLAGYTGELFF. The DNA for the CDR3 is TGTGCCAGCAGCTCCGGACTAGCGGGCTACACCGGGGAGCTGTTTTTT.

This clonotype was recorded many times. The chain recombines TRBV7-9 with TRBJ2-3, with TRBD1 matching 8 bases. The germline V gene has CDR1 SEHNR and CDR2 FQNEAQ (reference sequence). The CDR3 loop spans 15 amino acids. V lost 5 bases and J lost 4; bases outside the gene matches: 8. The CDR3 bases are TGTGCCAGCAGCGGAAGGGACAGGCGGTCAGATACGCAGTATTTT. Its translation is CASSGRDRRSDTQYF. Full variable domain (missing parts from reference TRBV7-9 and TRBJ2-3): DTGVSQNPRHKITKRGQNVTFRCDPISEHNRLYWYRQTLGQGPEFLTYFQNEAQLEKSRLLSDRFSAERPKGSFSTLEIQRTEQGDSAMYLCASSGRDRRSDTQYFGPGTRLTVL.

The rearrangement uses TRBV11-2 and TRBJ2-3, with 8 bases that match TRBD1. The ends lost 2 bases at V and 2 bases at J; junction bases unmatched: 6. Germline V gene sequence: CDR1 SGHAT, CDR2 FQNNGV. CDR3 length: 16 residues. CDR3 region: CASSLRGQENTDTQYF. The CDR3 DNA is TGTGCCAGCAGCTTAAGGGGACAGGAAAACACAGATACGCAGTATTTT.

The chain links TRBV27 to TRBJ2-1; 11 positions agree with TRBD2. The length of the CDR3 is 17 residues. Germline V lookup: CDR1 MNHEY, CDR2 SMNVEV (reference sequence). The trim removed 6 bases at V and 3 bases at J, leaving 10 bases unmatched. CDR3 DNA: TGTGCCAGCAGCGCTTTTAGCGGGAGGGTTAGCTACAATGAGCAGTTCTTC. Residues: CASSAFSGRVSYNEQFF.

Turning to this clonotype: One junction end disagrees with the germline gene, perhaps due to a read error. The rearrangement links TRBV29-1 to TRBJ1-5; no reliable D call. CDR3 length: 11 amino acids. Germline V gives CDR1 SQVTM, CDR2 ANQGSEA. DNA for the CDR3: TGCAGCGGTGAAGGAGGGCAGCCCCAGCATTTT. Its translation: CSGEGGQPQHF.

This clonotype was seen a single time. V is TRBV19 and J is TRBJ2-1; D gene uncertain. Germline V CDR1 and CDR2: LNHDA, SQIVND (reference sequence). Trimming left V 3 bases short and J 0 bases short, with 6 bases between. The CDR3 contains 14 residues. CDR3 bases: TGTGCCAGTAGTATTGTTAGCTCCTACAATGAGCAGTTCTTC. Translation gives CASSIVSSYNEQFF.

The chain joins TRBV29-1 to TRBJ2-1; 9 nucleotides align to TRBD2. With V trimmed by 5 bases and J by 2 bases, 10 bases remained unmatched. This CDR3 contains 16 residues. Germline V gene sequence: CDR1 SQVTM, CDR2 ANQGSEA. CDR3 sequence: CSVSGSGGPTYNEQFF. CDR3 DNA: TGCAGCGTTTCTGGTAGCGGGGGCCCAACCTACAATGAGCAGTTCTTC.

This chain connects TRBV4-1 to TRBJ1-1, with 11 bases identical to TRBD1. The CDR3 extends over 19 amino acids. J gave up 1 base and V 2 bases, and 12 bases lay outside the gene matches. Germline V gene sequence: CDR1 MGHRA, CDR2 YSYEKL. The CDR3 loop reads CASSQPKARTGGQNTEAFF. The CDR3 nucleotides read TGCGCCAGCAGCCAACCAAAGGCCCGGACAGGGGGCCAGAACACTGAAGCTTTCTTT.

This clonotype was picked up a small number of times. The genes are TRBV9 and TRBJ1-3; 10 nucleotides line up with TRBD1. The CDR3 runs to 17 residues. V was clipped by 3 bases and J by 4 bases; unmatched bases: 10. Looked up from germline, CDR1 is SGDLS and CDR2 is YYNGEE. The CDR3 nucleotides are TGTGCCAGCAGCGAGGGACAGGGGAGGAAAATCGGAAACACCATATATTTT. It specifies CASSEGQGRKIGNTIYF.